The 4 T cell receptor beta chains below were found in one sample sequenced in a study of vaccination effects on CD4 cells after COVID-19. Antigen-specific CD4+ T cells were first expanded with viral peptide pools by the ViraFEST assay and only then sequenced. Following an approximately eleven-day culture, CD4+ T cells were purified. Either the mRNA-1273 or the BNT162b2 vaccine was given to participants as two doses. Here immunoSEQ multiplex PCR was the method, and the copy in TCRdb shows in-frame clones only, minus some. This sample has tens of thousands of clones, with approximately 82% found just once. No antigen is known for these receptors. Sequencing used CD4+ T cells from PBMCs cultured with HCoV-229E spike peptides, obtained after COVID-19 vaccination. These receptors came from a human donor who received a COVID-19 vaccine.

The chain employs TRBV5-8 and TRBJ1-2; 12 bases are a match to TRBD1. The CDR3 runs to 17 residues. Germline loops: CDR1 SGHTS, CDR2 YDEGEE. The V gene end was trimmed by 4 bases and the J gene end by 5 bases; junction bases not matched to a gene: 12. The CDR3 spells CASSKGQGAFGVYGYTF. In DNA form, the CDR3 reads TGTGCCAGCAGCAAGGGACAGGGGGCATTCGGGGTTTATGGCTACACCTTC.

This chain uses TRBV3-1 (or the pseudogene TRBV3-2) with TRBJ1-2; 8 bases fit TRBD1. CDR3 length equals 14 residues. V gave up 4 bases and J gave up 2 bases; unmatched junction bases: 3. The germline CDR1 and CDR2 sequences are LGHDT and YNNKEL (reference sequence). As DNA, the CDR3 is TGTGCCAGCAGCCGGAACAGGGGGAACTATGGCTACACCTTC. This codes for CASSRNRGNYGYTF.

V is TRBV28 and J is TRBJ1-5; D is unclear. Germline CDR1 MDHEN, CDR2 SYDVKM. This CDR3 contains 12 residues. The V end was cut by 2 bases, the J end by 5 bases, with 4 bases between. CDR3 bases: TGTGCCAGCAGTTTAACGCATCAGCCCCAGCATTTT. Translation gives CASSLTHQPQHF.

In DNA form, the CDR3 reads TGTGCCAGCACTCGAGACAGGCAACTCCAAGAGACCCAGTACTTC. This sequence encodes CASTRDRQLQETQYF. The rearrangement uses TRBV2 and TRBJ2-5, with D tentatively TRBD1 (6 bases). The CDR3 spans 15 residues. Germline V lookup: CDR1 SNHLY, CDR2 FYNNEI. V lost 7 bases and J 1 base, leaving 16 bases between the germline ends.